This TCR beta chain was identified during a study of blood T cell repertoires in COVID-19. The wider study: Samples taken during acute and convalescent COVID-19 were collected in the United States, Italy and Spain. T cells, B-cell-depleted T cells, or PBMCs provided the cDNA or gDNA that served as material.

J lost 4 bases, V lost 3 bases, and 6 bases had no gene match. The CDR3 has 15 residues. Germline CDR1 is SEHNR and CDR2 is FQNEAQ (reference sequence). In the original analysis: Reference gene primer amplification gave estimated nucleated cell counts. Clones were read by immunoSEQ multiplex PCR, and TCRdb kept only the in-frame ones, dropping some. For V, J and clone size, that table is used; D and trimming come from the DNA. Here the sample spans 83,000 or so clones, about 75% being singletons. The specimen sequenced was peripheral blood. This clonotype was sampled from a woman of 80 years or more with acute or convalescent COVID-19. The chain combines TRBV7-9 with TRBJ2-5; 9 positions agree with TRBD2. Written as DNA, the CDR3 is TGTGCCAGCAGCTTGGCGGGAGGGGCAAGAGAGACCCAGTACTTC. Translation gives CASSLAGGARETQYF.